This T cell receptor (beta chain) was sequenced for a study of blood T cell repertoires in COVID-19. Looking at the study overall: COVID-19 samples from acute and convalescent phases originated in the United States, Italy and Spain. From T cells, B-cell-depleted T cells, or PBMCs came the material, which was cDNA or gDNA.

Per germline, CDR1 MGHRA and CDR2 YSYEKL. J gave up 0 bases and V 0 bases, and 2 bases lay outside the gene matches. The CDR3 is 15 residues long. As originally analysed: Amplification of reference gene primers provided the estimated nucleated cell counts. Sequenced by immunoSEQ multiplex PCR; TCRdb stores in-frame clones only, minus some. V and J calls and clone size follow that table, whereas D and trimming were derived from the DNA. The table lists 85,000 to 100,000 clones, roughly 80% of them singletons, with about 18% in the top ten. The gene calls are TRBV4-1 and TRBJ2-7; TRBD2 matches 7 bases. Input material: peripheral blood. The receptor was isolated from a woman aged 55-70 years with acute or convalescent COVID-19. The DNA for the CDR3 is TGCGCCAGCAGCCAAGAGGGAGGGAACTCCTACGAGCAGTACTTC. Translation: CASSQEGGNSYEQYF.